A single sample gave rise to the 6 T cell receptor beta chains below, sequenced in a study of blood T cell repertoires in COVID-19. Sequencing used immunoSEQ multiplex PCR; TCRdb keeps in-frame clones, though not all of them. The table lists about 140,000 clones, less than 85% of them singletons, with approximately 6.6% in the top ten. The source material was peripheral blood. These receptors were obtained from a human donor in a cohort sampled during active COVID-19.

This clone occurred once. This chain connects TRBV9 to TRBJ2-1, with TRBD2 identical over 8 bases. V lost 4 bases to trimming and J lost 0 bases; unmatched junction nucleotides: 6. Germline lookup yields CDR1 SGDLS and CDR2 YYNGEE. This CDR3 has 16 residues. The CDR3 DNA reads TGTGCCAGCAGCTTAATAGCGGGGAACTCCTACAATGAGCAGTTCTTC. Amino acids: CASSLIAGNSYNEQFF.

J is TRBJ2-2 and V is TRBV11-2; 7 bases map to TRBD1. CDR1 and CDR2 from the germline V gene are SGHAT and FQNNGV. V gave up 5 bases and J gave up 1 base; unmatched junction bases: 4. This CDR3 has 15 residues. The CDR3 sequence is CASSMTGLNTGELFF. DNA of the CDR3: TGTGCCAGCAGCATGACAGGGTTGAACACCGGGGAGCTGTTTTTT. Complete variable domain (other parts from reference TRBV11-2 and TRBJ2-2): EAGVAQSPRYKIIEKRQSVAFWCNPISGHATLYWYQQILGQGPKLLIQFQNNGVVDDSQLPKDRFSAERLKGVDSTLKIQPAKLEDSAVYLCASSMTGLNTGELFFGEGSRLTVL.

CDR3 region: CASSVNTGAEAGELFF. DNA for the CDR3: TGTGCCAGCAGCGTTAATACAGGGGCGGAGGCCGGGGAGCTGTTTTTT. The chain couples TRBV9 to TRBJ2-2, with 7 bases identical to TRBD1. Germline CDR1 SGDLS, CDR2 YYNGEE. The CDR3 covers 16 residues. Losses at the gene ends were 2 bases for V and 6 bases for J; bases not matched to a gene: 10.

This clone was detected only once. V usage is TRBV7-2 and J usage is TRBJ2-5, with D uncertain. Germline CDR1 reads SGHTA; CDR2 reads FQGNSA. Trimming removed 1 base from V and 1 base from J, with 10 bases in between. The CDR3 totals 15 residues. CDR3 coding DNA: TGTGCCAGCAGCTTAGAGTCAACTCTCCAAGAGACCCAGTACTTC. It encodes CASSLESTLQETQYF.

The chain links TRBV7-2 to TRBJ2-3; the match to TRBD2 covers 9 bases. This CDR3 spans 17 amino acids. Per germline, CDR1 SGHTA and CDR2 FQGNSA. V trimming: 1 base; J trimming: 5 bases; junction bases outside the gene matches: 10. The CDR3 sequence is CASSLDRAGGRRDTQYF. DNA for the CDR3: TGTGCCAGCAGCTTAGATCGGGCGGGGGGGCGGAGAGATACGCAGTATTTT.

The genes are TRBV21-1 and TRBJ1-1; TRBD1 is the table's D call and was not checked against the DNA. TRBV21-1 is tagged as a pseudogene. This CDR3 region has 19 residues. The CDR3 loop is CASSTQTNPDRGIGSEAFF. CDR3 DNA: TGTGCCAGCAGCACCCAGACGAACCCGGACAGGGGAATAGGGTCTGAAGCTTTCTTT.